The 18 T cell receptor beta chains listed next were all sequenced from one sample in a study of T cell responses to AZD1222 COVID-19 vaccine. Profiled with immunoSEQ multiplex PCR; TCRdb holds only in-frame clones, not every one. In the table there are 80,000 to 100,000 clones, about 90% of which are singletons. The sample consisted of peripheral blood, taken on day 0 of MenACWY control vaccination. These TCRs come from an adult in good health.

The rearrangement uses TRBV7-3 and TRBJ2-7; either TRBD1 or TRBD2 may supply D (5 bases each). Germline V CDR1 and CDR2: SGHTA, FQGTGA. Trimming removed 11 bases at V and 3 bases at J, with 20 bases between. This CDR3 comprises 14 residues. In DNA form, the CDR3 reads TGTGCCCCTGCCGGGAAGGACACCGTCTACGAGCAGTACTTC. Translation: CAPAGKDTVYEQYF.

The gene calls are TRBV7-8 and TRBJ2-7, with D perhaps matching TRBD1 (8 bases). The germline V gene has CDR1 SGHVS and CDR2 FQNEAQ. V gave up 6 bases and J gave up 3 bases, with 27 bases separating them. The length of the CDR3 is 18 residues. The CDR3 sequence is CASSFLRGRDRTFYEQYF. The DNA of the CDR3 is TGTGCCAGCAGTTTTCTACGGGGGAGGGACAGGACCTTCTACGAGCAGTACTTC.

The chain employs TRBV9 and TRBJ2-6, with D unresolved. V lost 3 bases and J 10 bases, leaving 11 bases between the germline ends. This CDR3 has 13 residues. CDR1 and CDR2 (germline): SGDLS, YYNGEE. CDR3 amino acids: CASSEPLGNVLTF. CDR3 coding DNA: TGTGCCAGCAGCGAGCCCCTGGGTAACGTCCTGACTTTC.

J is TRBJ1-5 and V is TRBV6-5, with D perhaps matching TRBD1 (5 bases). CDR1 is MNHEY, CDR2 SVGAGI, per germline. This CDR3 contains 15 residues. V gave up 5 bases and J gave up 4 bases, with 15 bases separating them. The CDR3 loop is CASSTRQNLNQPQHF. The CDR3 nucleotides read TGTGCCAGCAGTACGCGACAGAATCTGAATCAGCCCCAGCATTTT.

The count of this clone is one. The chain has TRBV4-3 and TRBJ2-3, with TRBD2 matching 9 bases. The CDR3 covers 17 residues. With V trimmed by 0 bases and J by 4 bases, 8 bases remained unmatched. CDR1 and CDR2 from the germline V gene are LGHNA and YSLEER. CDR3 DNA sequence: TGCGCCAGCAGCCAAGAGGGATTTAGCGGGGGAGCAGATACGCAGTATTTT. This encodes CASSQEGFSGGADTQYF.

V is TRBV7-3 and J is TRBJ2-5; D remains unclear. CDR3 length equals 13 residues. Per the germline V gene, CDR1 is SGHTA and CDR2 is FQGTGA. V lost 5 bases, J lost 2 bases, and 9 bases lay in between. CDR3 residues: CASSPAVQETQYF. The CDR3, as DNA: TGTGCCAGCAGCCCGGCAGTTCAAGAGACCCAGTACTTC.

This clone has a single count. The chain uses TRBV19 and TRBJ2-7; TRBD1 agrees at 7 bases. Germline trimming cut 3 bases from V and 1 base from J; bases unmatched to any gene: 3. The CDR3 sequence is 14 residues long. Germline lookup yields CDR1 LNHDA and CDR2 SQIVND (reference sequence). The CDR3 loop reads CASSMTGLSYEQYF. CDR3 DNA sequence: TGTGCCAGTAGTATGACAGGGTTATCCTACGAGCAGTACTTC.

V is TRBV12-5 and J is TRBJ1-5; D may be TRBD1 (5 bases). The V and J ends lost 7 bases and 3 bases respectively, with 19 bases between them. This CDR3 has 16 amino acids. CDR1 is LGHNT, CDR2 FRNRAP, per germline. The CDR3 here is CASAILRDGYNQPQHF. For the CDR3, the DNA is TGTGCTAGTGCCATCCTCCGGGACGGTTACAATCAGCCCCAGCATTTT.

In its sample, this clone was seen a few times. The CDR3 DNA reads as TGTGCCTGGAGTTTAGAATCCGCTAATTCACCCCTCCACTTT. Residues: CAWSLESANSPLHF. The chain recombines TRBV30 with TRBJ1-6; D not resolved. The length of the CDR3 is 14 residues. With 2 bases removed from V and 6 bases from J, the gap between germline ends came to 11 bases. CDR1 GTSNPN and CDR2 SVGIG come from the germline V gene (reference sequence).

The chain couples TRBV19 to TRBJ1-5, with 7 nucleotides matching TRBD1. This CDR3 contains 16 residues. Germline V gene lookup returns CDR1 LNHDA and CDR2 SQIVND (reference sequence). The J segment lost 4 bases and the V segment lost 5 bases, leaving 11 bases of the junction unmatched. CDR3 protein: CASSVSGTVHNQPQHF. DNA for the CDR3: TGTGCCAGTAGTGTTTCCGGGACAGTACATAATCAGCCCCAGCATTTT.

This clone was detected once. The chain uses TRBV12-5 and TRBJ2-7, with D unclear. The CDR3 consists of 11 residues. The ends were cut back, 5 bases at V and 6 bases at J, with 8 bases in the middle. The V gene's germline CDR1 is LGHNT and CDR2 FRNRAP. CDR3 region: CASGARGEQYF. The CDR3 DNA reads as TGTGCTAGTGGTGCACGTGGCGAGCAGTACTTC.

The genes are TRBV24-1 and TRBJ2-1; maybe TRBD1 (6 bases). Trimming pared 3 bases from V and 7 bases from J, leaving 9 bases between. This CDR3 is built from 13 residues. CDR1 and CDR2 (germline): KGHDR, SFDVKD. CDR3 nucleotides: TGTGCCACCAGTGATCCGGGGACAAATGAGCAGTTCTTC. It is translated as CATSDPGTNEQFF.

This chain uses TRBV9 with TRBJ2-2; no firm D call. Looked up from germline, CDR1 is SGDLS and CDR2 is YYNGEE. CDR3 length: 15 residues. Trimming removed 0 bases at V and 7 bases at J, with 13 bases between. CDR3 in amino acids: CASSVEALGNGELFF. In DNA form, the CDR3 reads TGTGCCAGCAGCGTAGAGGCCCTGGGCAACGGGGAGCTGTTTTTT.

The rearrangement links TRBV19 to TRBJ1-5; D uncertain. Germline CDR1 LNHDA, CDR2 SQIVND (reference sequence). The CDR3 loop spans 12 amino acids. Trimming took off 5 bases at V and 5 bases at J, with 7 bases between the two ends. The chain's CDR3 is CASSRRDQPQHF. For the CDR3, the DNA is TGTGCCAGTAGTCGTCGTGATCAGCCCCAGCATTTT.

CDR3 amino acids: CASSSLGETLTEAFF. CDR3 bases: TGTGCCAGCAGTTCCCTGGGGGAGACACTAACTGAAGCTTTCTTT. The chain employs TRBV6-5 and TRBJ1-1, with D perhaps TRBD1 (5 bases). Germline CDR1 reads MNHEY; CDR2 reads SVGAGI. V dropped 4 bases and J dropped 5 bases, with 17 bases sitting between them. This CDR3 contains 15 residues.

This clone came up once. The rearrangement uses TRBV7-2 and TRBJ2-3; 9 nucleotides agree with TRBD1. V dropped 2 bases and J dropped 4; count of bases not matched to a gene: 4. Germline V lookup: CDR1 SGHTA, CDR2 FQGNSA. The CDR3 has 15 residues. The CDR3 sequence is CASSLTGGSADTQYF. Written as DNA, the CDR3 is TGTGCCAGCAGCTTAACAGGGGGCTCGGCAGATACGCAGTATTTT.

The rearrangement links TRBV28 to TRBJ1-1, with D possibly matching TRBD1 (5 bases). The CDR3 loop spans 12 amino acids. Germline values: CDR1 MDHEN, CDR2 SYDVKM. Here the CDR3 DNA reads TGTGCTACGGAGACGGGGGAGACTGAAGCTTTCTTT. This codes for CATETGETEAFF. Using reference TRBV28 and TRBJ1-1 for the parts outside the CDR3, the full variable domain is DVKVTQSSRYLVKRTGEKVFLECVQDMDHENMFWYRQDPGLGLRLIYFSYDVKMKEKGDIPEGYSVSREKKERFSLILESASTNQTSMYLCATETGETEAFFGQGTRLTVV.

V gene TRBV7-2 combines with J gene TRBJ1-3, with unresolved D. The V end was cut by 1 base, the J end by 2 bases, with 9 bases between. The CDR3 is 15 amino acids. The germline CDR1 and CDR2 sequences are SGHTA and FQGNSA. The CDR3 spells CASSLGSFPGNTIYF. CDR3 nucleotide sequence: TGTGCCAGCAGCTTAGGTTCCTTTCCTGGAAACACCATATATTTT.